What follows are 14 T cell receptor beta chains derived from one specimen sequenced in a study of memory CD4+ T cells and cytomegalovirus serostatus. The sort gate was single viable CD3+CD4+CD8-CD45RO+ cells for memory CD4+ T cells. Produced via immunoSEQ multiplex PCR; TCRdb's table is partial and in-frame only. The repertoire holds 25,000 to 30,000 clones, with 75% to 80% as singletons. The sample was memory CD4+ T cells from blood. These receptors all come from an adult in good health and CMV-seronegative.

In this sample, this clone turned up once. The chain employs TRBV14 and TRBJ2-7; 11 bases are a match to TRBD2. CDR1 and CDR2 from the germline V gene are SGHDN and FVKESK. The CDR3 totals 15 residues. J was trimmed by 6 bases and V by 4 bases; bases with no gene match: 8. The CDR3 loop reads CASSRLAGKEAEQYF. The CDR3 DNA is TGTGCCAGCAGCCGACTAGCGGGAAAAGAAGCCGAGCAGTACTTC.

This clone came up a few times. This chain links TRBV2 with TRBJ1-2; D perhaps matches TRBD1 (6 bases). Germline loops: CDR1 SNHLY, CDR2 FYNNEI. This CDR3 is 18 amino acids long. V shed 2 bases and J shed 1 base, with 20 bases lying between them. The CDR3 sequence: CASSETMGGKGGNYGYTF. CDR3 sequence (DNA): TGTGCCAGCAGTGAAACGATGGGGGGGAAGGGGGGTAACTATGGCTACACCTTC.

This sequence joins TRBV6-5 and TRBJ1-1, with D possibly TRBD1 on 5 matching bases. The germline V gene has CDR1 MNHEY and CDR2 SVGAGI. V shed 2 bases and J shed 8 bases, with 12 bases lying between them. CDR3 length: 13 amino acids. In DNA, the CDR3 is TGTGCCAGCAGTTACCGAAACGGGGGGGAAGCTTTCTTT. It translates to CASSYRNGGEAFF.

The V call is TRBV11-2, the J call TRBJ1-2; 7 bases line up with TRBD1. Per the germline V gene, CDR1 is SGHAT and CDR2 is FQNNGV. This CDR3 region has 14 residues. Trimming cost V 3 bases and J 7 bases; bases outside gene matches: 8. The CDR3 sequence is CASSFAGGVPGYTF. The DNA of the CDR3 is TGTGCCAGCAGCTTCGCAGGGGGAGTCCCTGGCTACACCTTC.

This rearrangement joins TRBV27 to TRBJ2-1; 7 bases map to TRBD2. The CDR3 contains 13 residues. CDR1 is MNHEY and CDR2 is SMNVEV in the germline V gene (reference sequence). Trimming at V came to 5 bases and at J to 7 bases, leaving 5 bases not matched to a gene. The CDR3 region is CASSLRETNEQFF. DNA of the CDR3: TGTGCCAGCAGTCTGCGGGAGACGAATGAGCAGTTCTTC.

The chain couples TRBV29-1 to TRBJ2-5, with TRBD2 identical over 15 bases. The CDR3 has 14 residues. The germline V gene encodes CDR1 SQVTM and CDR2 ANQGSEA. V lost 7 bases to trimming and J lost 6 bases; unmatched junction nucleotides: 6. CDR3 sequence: CSAGLAGGPQTQYF. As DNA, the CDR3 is TGCAGCGCCGGACTAGCGGGAGGGCCGCAGACCCAGTACTTC.

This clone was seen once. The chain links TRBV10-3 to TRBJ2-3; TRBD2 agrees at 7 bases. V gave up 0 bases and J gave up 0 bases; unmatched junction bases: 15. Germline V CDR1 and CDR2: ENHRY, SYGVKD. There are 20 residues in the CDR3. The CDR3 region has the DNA TGTGCCATCAGTGAGTCGAGTAGTATAGGAAGCGGGGAGAGCACAGATACGCAGTATTTT. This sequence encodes CAISESSSIGSGESTDTQYF.

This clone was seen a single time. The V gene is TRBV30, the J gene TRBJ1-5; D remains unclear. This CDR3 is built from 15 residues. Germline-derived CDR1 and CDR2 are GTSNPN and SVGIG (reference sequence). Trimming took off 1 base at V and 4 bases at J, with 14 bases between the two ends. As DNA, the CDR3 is TGTGCCTGGAGTGATCGGACCAAAGGAAATCAGCCCCAGCATTTT. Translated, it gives CAWSDRTKGNQPQHF.

DNA of the CDR3: TGTGCCAGCAGCCCGACAGGGGGCTACGAGCAGTACTTC. This codes for CASSPTGGYEQYF. The chain is built from TRBV28 and TRBJ2-7; 9 bases match TRBD1. V lost 6 bases, J lost 3 bases, and 3 bases stayed unmatched. The CDR3 is 13 amino acids. Germline lookup yields CDR1 MDHEN and CDR2 SYDVKM.

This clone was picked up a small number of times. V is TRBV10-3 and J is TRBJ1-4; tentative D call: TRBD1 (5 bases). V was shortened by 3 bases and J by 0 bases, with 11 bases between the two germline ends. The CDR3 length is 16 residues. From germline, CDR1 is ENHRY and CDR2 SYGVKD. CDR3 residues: CAISEGTGATNEKLFF. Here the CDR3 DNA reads TGTGCCATCAGTGAAGGGACGGGTGCAACTAATGAAAAACTGTTTTTT.

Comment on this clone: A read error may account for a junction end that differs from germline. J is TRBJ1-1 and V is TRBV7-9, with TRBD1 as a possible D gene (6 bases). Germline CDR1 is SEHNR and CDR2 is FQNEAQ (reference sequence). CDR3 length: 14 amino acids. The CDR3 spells CASNLIGGGQKLAF. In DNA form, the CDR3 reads TGTGCCAGCAACCTTATAGGGGGGGGGCAGAAATTGGCCTTT.

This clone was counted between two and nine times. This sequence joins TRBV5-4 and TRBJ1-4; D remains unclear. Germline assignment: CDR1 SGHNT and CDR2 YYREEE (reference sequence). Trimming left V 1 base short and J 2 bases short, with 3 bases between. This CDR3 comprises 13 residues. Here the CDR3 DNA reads TGTGCCAGCAGCTTGTCTACTAATGAAAAACTGTTTTTT. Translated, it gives CASSLSTNEKLFF.

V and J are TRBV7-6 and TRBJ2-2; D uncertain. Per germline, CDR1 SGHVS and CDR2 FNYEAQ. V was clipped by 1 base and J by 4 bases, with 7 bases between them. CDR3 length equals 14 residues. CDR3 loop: CASSLETITGELFF. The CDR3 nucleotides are TGTGCCAGCAGCTTAGAGACAATCACCGGGGAGCTGTTTTTT.

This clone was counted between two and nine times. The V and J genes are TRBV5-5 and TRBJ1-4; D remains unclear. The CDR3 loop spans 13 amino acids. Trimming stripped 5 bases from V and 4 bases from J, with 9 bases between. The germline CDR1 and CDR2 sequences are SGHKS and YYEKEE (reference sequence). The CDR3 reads CASRAAFNEKLFF. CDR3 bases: TGTGCCAGCAGGGCAGCCTTTAATGAAAAACTGTTTTTT. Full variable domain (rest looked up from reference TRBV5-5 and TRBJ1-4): DAGVTQSPTHLIKTRGQQVTLRCSPISGHKSVSWYQQVLGQGPQFIFQYYEKEERGRGNFPDRFSARQFPNYSSELNVNALLLGDSALYLCASRAAFNEKLFFGSGTQLSVL.